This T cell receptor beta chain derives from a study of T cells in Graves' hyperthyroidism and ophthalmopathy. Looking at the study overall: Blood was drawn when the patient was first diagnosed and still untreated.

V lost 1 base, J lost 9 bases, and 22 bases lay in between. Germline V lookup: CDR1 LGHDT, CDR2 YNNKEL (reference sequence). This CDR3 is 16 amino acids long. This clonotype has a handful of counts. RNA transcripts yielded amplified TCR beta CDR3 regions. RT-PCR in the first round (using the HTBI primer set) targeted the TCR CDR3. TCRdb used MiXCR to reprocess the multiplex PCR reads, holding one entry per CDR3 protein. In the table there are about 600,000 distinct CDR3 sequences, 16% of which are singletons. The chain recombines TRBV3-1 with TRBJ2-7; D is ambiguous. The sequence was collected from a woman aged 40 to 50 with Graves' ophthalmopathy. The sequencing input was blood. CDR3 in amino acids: CASSQVKGLTPLAQYF. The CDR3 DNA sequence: TGTGCCAGCAGCCAAGTAAAGGGCCTTACTCCGCTCGCGCAGTACTTC.